Listed below are T cell receptor beta chains from one sample, sequenced in a study of immune cell composition in non-small cell lung cancer. Clones were read by immunoSEQ multiplex PCR, and TCRdb kept only the in-frame ones, dropping some. Of some 2,500 clones listed, about three quarters were seen once; the top ten hold around 9.5%. The source material was lung tumor tissue. All receptors derive from a human donor with non-small cell lung cancer. The CDR3 runs from the conserved cysteine through the conserved F or W. D genes are given only for firm matches. Rows give clone size only sometimes, using once, few, many, or a class for an expanded clone.

size: -; D: TRBD2; V: TRBV4-1; J: TRBJ2-7; CDR3: CASSQWGGEDEQYF; DNA: TGCGCCAGCAGCCAATGGGGGGGGGAAGACGAGCAGTACTTC
size: -; D: -; V: TRBV6-5; J: TRBJ2-3; CDR3: CASSYRTSTDTQYF; DNA: TGTGCCAGCAGTTACAGGACTAGCACAGATACGCAGTATTTT
size: once; D: -; V: TRBV5-1; J: TRBJ2-7; CDR3: CASSPQGGSSYEQYF; DNA: TGCGCCAGCAGCCCTCAGGGGGGTAGCTCCTACGAGCAGTACTTC
size: few; D: -; V: TRBV4-2; J: TRBJ2-7; CDR3: CASSQEADSYEQYF; DNA: TGTGCCAGCAGCCAAGAGGCAGACTCCTACGAGCAGTACTTC
size: -; D: TRBD1; V: TRBV4-1; J: TRBJ1-1; CDR3: CASSRGTGRMNTEAFF; DNA: TGCGCCAGCAGCCGCGGGACAGGGCGGATGAACACTGAAGCTTTCTTT
size: few; D: -; V: TRBV19; J: TRBJ1-5; CDR3: CASSIDWQGNQPQHF; DNA: TGTGCCAGTAGTATAGATTGGCAGGGCAATCAGCCCCAGCATTTT
size: -; D: TRBD2; V: TRBV10-3; J: TRBJ2-7; CDR3: CAAGLAGGGGQYF; DNA: TGTGCCGCCGGACTAGCGGGAGGCGGAGGGCAGTACTTC
size: once; D: TRBD1; V: TRBV19; J: TRBJ1-1; CDR3: CASSTGQGLPQAFF; DNA: TGTGCCAGTAGTACGGGACAGGGATTGCCCCAAGCTTTCTTT
size: once; D: -; V: TRBV9; J: TRBJ2-1; CDR3: CASSVGLLNEQFF; DNA: TGTGCCAGCAGCGTTGGACTGCTCAATGAGCAGTTCTTC
size: -; D: -; V: TRBV11-3; J: TRBJ2-3; CDR3: CASSSRSSTQYF; DNA: TGTGCCAGCAGTTCTAGGAGTAGTACGCAGTATTTT
size: -; D: -; V: TRBV21-1; J: TRBJ1-5; CDR3: CASSPRGINHQPQHF; DNA: TGTGCCAGCAGCCCCCGGGGGATTAACCATCAGCCCCAGCATTTT
size: few; D: TRBD2; V: TRBV9; J: TRBJ2-3; CDR3: CASSVGLAATDTQYF; DNA: TGTGCCAGCAGCGTCGGACTAGCGGCCACAGATACGCAGTATTTT
size: -; D: -; V: TRBV9; J: TRBJ2-4; CDR3: CASSVDTAGNIQYF; DNA: TGTGCCAGCAGCGTTGATACGGCGGGAAACATTCAGTACTTC
size: -; D: -; V: TRBV18; J: TRBJ2-5; CDR3: CASSPGSSGETQYF; DNA: TGTGCCAGCTCACCAGGTTCCAGCGGAGAGACCCAGTACTTC
size: -; D: -; V: TRBV19; J: TRBJ1-1; CDR3: CASSMEGLVNTEAFF; DNA: TGTGCCAGTAGTATGGAGGGACTGGTGAACACTGAAGCTTTCTTT
size: -; D: TRBD2; V: TRBV7-9; J: TRBJ2-3; CDR3: CASSPTYGSGSGPDTQYF; DNA: TGTGCCAGCAGCCCCACCTACGGGAGCGGGAGTGGTCCAGATACGCAGTATTTT
size: -; D: -; V: TRBV28; J: TRBJ1-4; CDR3: CASSLGAYRVEKLFF; DNA: TGTGCCAGCAGTTTAGGAGCGTACAGGGTAGAAAAACTGTTTTTT
size: -; D: TRBD1; V: TRBV28; J: TRBJ2-7; CDR3: CASSRQGGQQYF; DNA: TGTGCCAGCAGTAGACAGGGGGGGCAGCAGTACTTC
size: -; D: TRBD2; V: TRBV7-2; J: TRBJ2-1; CDR3: CAGGRRGSYNEQFF; DNA: TGTGCCGGCGGGAGGAGGGGCTCCTACAATGAGCAGTTCTTC
size: -; D: -; V: TRBV7-2; J: TRBJ2-1; CDR3: CASIRGTSSNEQFF; DNA: TGTGCCAGCATCCGGGGAACTAGTTCCAATGAGCAGTTCTTC
size: -; D: TRBD1; V: TRBV2; J: TRBJ1-5; CDR3: CASSGGQGNQPQHF; DNA: TGTGCCAGCAGTGGGGGACAGGGCAATCAGCCCCAGCATTTT
size: -; D: TRBD2; V: TRBV11-1; J: TRBJ2-1; CDR3: CASSWRTSGSYNEQFF; DNA: TGTGCCAGCAGCTGGAGGACTAGCGGGAGTTATAATGAGCAGTTCTTC
size: few; D: -; V: TRBV30; J: TRBJ1-6; CDR3: CAWSGGLPNRDSPLHF; DNA: TGTGCCTGGAGTGGCGGGCTCCCCAACAGGGATTCACCCCTCCACTTT
size: -; D: -; V: TRBV15; J: TRBJ2-7; CDR3: CATSRDLALEECEQYF; DNA: TGTGCCACCAGCAGAGATTTAGCGTTGGAAGAATGCGAGCAGTACTTC
size: -; D: -; V: TRBV4-3; J: TRBJ1-6; CDR3: CASSQSFTDSPLHF; DNA: TGCGCCAGCAGCCAAAGTTTTACGGATTCACCCCTCCACTTT
size: -; D: -; V: TRBV6-5; J: TRBJ1-2; CDR3: CASSYQGGANYGYTF; DNA: TGTGCCAGCAGTTACCAGGGCGGAGCTAACTATGGCTACACCTTC
size: -; D: TRBD2; V: TRBV18; J: TRBJ2-3; CDR3: CASSPSGGSDTQYF; DNA: TGTGCCAGCTCACCTTCCGGGGGGTCAGATACGCAGTATTTT
size: -; D: TRBD1; V: TRBV25-1; J: TRBJ1-2; CDR3: CAISDRGGYTF; DNA: TGTGCCATCTCGGACAGGGGTGGCTACACCTTC
size: -; D: -; V: TRBV6-6; J: TRBJ1-5; CDR3: CASSYRRDNQPQHF; DNA: TGTGCCAGCAGTTATCGGCGGGACAATCAGCCCCAGCATTTT
size: -; D: TRBD2; V: TRBV7-2; J: TRBJ2-3; CDR3: CASSPTSADTQYF; DNA: TGTGCCAGCAGCCCGACTAGCGCAGATACGCAGTATTTT
size: -; D: TRBD1; V: TRBV27; J: TRBJ1-2; CDR3: CASSLFTGGRNGYTF; DNA: TGTGCCAGCAGTTTGTTTACAGGGGGAAGGAATGGCTACACCTTC
size: -; D: -; V: TRBV29-1; J: TRBJ2-2; CDR3: CSVGMASQNTGELFF; DNA: TGCAGCGTTGGAATGGCTTCCCAGAACACCGGGGAGCTGTTTTTT
size: -; D: -; V: TRBV7-2; J: TRBJ1-1; CDR3: CASSLVEVYTEAFF; DNA: TGTGCCAGCAGCTTAGTGGAGGTTTACACTGAAGCTTTCTTT
size: -; D: -; V: TRBV7-2; J: TRBJ2-3; CDR3: CASSLALWTDTQYF; DNA: TGTGCCAGCAGCTTAGCGCTATGGACAGATACGCAGTATTTT
size: -; D: -; V: TRBV4-3; J: TRBJ2-5; CDR3: CASSQDSGESETQYF; DNA: TGCGCCAGCAGCCAAGATTCGGGGGAGTCGGAGACCCAGTACTTC
size: -; D: TRBD1; V: TRBV4-1; J: TRBJ2-1; CDR3: CASRQGASVNEQFF; DNA: TGCGCCAGCAGACAGGGGGCTAGCGTTAATGAGCAGTTCTTC
size: -; D: -; V: TRBV19; J: TRBJ1-5; CDR3: CASSIGRSRGNQPQHF; DNA: TGTGCCAGTAGTATAGGGAGGTCCCGGGGCAATCAGCCCCAGCATTTT
size: -; D: TRBD1; V: TRBV7-2; J: TRBJ2-7; CDR3: CASSLPPGQGSEQYF; DNA: TGTGCCAGCAGCTTACCCCCGGGACAGGGATCCGAGCAGTACTTC
size: once; D: -; V: TRBV6-5; J: TRBJ2-1; CDR3: CASSPQGGYNEQFF; DNA: TGTGCCAGCAGCCCCCAAGGGGGCTACAATGAGCAGTTCTTC
size: -; D: -; V: TRBV28; J: TRBJ1-4; CDR3: CASSTSRRGGGEKLFF; DNA: TGTGCCAGCAGTACCTCGAGACGGGGGGGCGGTGAAAAACTGTTTTTT
size: few; D: -; V: TRBV18; J: TRBJ1-2; CDR3: CASSPPGNGYTF; DNA: TGTGCCAGCAGCCCCCCGGGAAATGGCTACACCTTC
size: once; D: TRBD2; V: TRBV2; J: TRBJ2-5; CDR3: CASSESLAGVETQYF; DNA: TGTGCCAGCAGTGAAAGCCTAGCGGGAGTAGAGACCCAGTACTTC
size: once; D: -; V: TRBV29-1; J: TRBJ1-1; CDR3: CSGTVNTEAFF; DNA: TGCAGCGGGACTGTGAACACTGAAGCTTTCTTT
size: -; D: -; V: TRBV4-1; J: TRBJ2-7; CDR3: CASSQEEPTRVSSYEQYF; DNA: TGCGCCAGCAGCCAAGAGGAGCCCACGCGGGTGAGCTCCTACGAGCAGTACTTC
size: once; D: TRBD1; V: TRBV4-2; J: TRBJ2-1; CDR3: CASSQDIRGAGTGGNNEQFF; DNA: TGTGCCAGCAGCCAAGATATAAGGGGCGCCGGGACAGGCGGGAACAATGAGCAGTTCTTC
size: -; D: -; V: TRBV7-9; J: TRBJ2-3; CDR3: CASSLGHSWGGTDTQYF; DNA: TGTGCCAGCAGCTTAGGACATTCATGGGGCGGCACAGATACGCAGTATTTT
size: -; D: TRBD2; V: TRBV27; J: TRBJ2-7; CDR3: CASSSGTSGFYEQYF; DNA: TGTGCCAGCAGTTCCGGGACTAGCGGTTTCTACGAGCAGTACTTC
size: -; D: TRBD2; V: TRBV6-5; J: TRBJ2-3; CDR3: CASSFLSGGRGHTQYF; DNA: TGTGCCAGCAGTTTCTTGAGTGGCGGGAGGGGGCATACGCAGTATTTT
size: -; D: -; V: TRBV19; J: TRBJ1-4; CDR3: CASSITGEKLFF; DNA: TGTGCCAGTAGTATTACGGGTGAAAAACTGTTTTTT
size: -; D: -; V: TRBV6-5; J: TRBJ2-7; CDR3: CASSRLQGSEQYF; DNA: TGTGCCAGCAGCCGACTACAGGGAAGTGAGCAGTACTTC
size: -; D: -; V: TRBV2; J: TRBJ2-1; CDR3: CASTGQYNEQFF; DNA: TGTGCCAGCACCGGACAGTACAATGAGCAGTTCTTC
size: -; D: -; V: TRBV7-9; J: TRBJ1-2; CDR3: CASSLERDYGGYTF; DNA: TGTGCCAGCAGCTTGGAGAGGGACTACGGTGGCTACACCTTC
size: -; D: -; V: TRBV2; J: TRBJ2-1; CDR3: CASRESAGFDEQFF; DNA: TGTGCCAGCAGAGAGTCTGCGGGTTTCGATGAGCAGTTCTTC
size: few; D: -; V: TRBV7-9; J: TRBJ2-7; CDR3: CASSLPGPSYEQYF; DNA: TGTGCCAGCAGCTTACCAGGGCCGTCCTACGAGCAGTACTTC
size: large; D: TRBD1; V: TRBV19; J: TRBJ2-7; CDR3: CASSSGTGAYEQYF; DNA: TGTGCCAGTAGTTCCGGGACAGGGGCCTACGAGCAGTACTTC
size: few; D: -; V: TRBV28; J: TRBJ1-2; CDR3: CASSLSGSNGGYTF; DNA: TGTGCCAGCAGTTTATCAGGGTCCAATGGGGGCTACACCTTC
size: -; D: -; V: TRBV5-4; J: TRBJ1-1; CDR3: CASSLTPPGAEAFF; DNA: TGTGCCAGCAGCTTAACTCCGCCAGGCGCAGAAGCTTTCTTT
size: once; D: -; V: TRBV4-3; J: TRBJ1-5; CDR3: CASSQAPGPNQPQHF; DNA: TGCGCCAGCAGCCAAGCGCCAGGGCCAAATCAGCCCCAGCATTTT
size: -; D: -; V: TRBV4-3; J: TRBJ1-5; CDR3: CASSLFLQDQPQHF; DNA: TGCGCCAGCAGCCTCTTTCTCCAGGATCAGCCCCAGCATTTT
size: once; D: -; V: TRBV20-1; J: TRBJ1-2; CDR3: CSASRDYGYTF; DNA: TGCAGTGCTAGCAGGGACTATGGCTACACCTTC